The clone carrying this T cell receptor (beta chain) was observed once. Its target is not known. Unique molecular identifiers were built into the TCR beta cDNA libraries. TCRdb used MiXCR to reprocess the PCR reads, holding one entry per CDR3 protein. The sample lists roughly 400,000 distinct CDR3 sequences; 39% were seen once. This record comes from a study of post-analysis software for immune sequencing data. Overall study context: The study covered relapsing-remitting, secondary progressive and progressive-relapsing courses of multiple sclerosis.

Trimming cost V 5 bases and J 8 bases; bases outside gene matches: 6. The CDR3 is 14 amino acids. Germline V gene lookup returns CDR1 SGHAT and CDR2 FQNNGV. Study findings and constraints: Controls had significantly higher normalized Chao1 diversity than multiple sclerosis patients. Strong co-clustering by F measure was evident for samples that had been prepared in the same batch. About 5 TRBV segments were significantly more frequent in patients than in controls. TRBV5-6, TRBV5-1 and TRBV20-1 were among these segments.

The origin of this receptor is a girl aged 2 to 10 with multiple sclerosis. The chain recombines TRBV11-2 with TRBJ1-6; TRBD1 aligns across 7 bases. Sequencing was carried out using blood. The CDR3 region is CASSPGQTYSPLHF. The CDR3 DNA is TGTGCCAGCAGCCCGGGACAGACATATTCACCCCTCCACTTT.